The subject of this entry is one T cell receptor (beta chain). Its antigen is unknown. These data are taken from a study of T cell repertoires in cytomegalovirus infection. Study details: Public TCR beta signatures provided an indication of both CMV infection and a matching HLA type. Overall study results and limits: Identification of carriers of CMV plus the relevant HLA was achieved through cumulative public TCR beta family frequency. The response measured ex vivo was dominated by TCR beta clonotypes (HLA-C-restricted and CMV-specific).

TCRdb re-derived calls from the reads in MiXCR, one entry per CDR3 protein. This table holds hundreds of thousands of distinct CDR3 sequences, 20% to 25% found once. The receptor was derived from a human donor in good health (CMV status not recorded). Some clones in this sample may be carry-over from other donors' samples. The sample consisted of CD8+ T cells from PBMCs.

Written as DNA, the CDR3 is TGTGCCAGCAGCTTATGGGACAGCTCCAAAGAGACCCAGTACTTC. This translates into CASSLWDSSKETQYF. The rearrangement uses TRBV7-9 and TRBJ2-5, with 7 nucleotides matching TRBD1. This CDR3 is 15 amino acids long. The V gene end was trimmed by 2 bases and the J gene end by 3 bases; junction bases not matched to a gene: 6. From germline, CDR1 is SEHNR and CDR2 FQNEAQ (reference sequence).